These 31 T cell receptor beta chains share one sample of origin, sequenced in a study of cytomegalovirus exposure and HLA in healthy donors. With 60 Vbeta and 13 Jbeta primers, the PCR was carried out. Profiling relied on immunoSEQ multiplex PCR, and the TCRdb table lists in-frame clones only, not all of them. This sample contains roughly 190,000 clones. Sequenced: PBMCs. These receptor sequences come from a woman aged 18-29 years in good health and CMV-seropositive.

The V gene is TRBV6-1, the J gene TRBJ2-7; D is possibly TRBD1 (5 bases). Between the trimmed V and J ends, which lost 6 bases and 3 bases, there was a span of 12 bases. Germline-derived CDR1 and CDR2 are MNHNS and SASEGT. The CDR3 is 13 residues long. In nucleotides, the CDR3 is TGTGCCAGCAGCCAGGGCCCAGACTACGAGCAGTACTTC. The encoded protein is CASSQGPDYEQYF.

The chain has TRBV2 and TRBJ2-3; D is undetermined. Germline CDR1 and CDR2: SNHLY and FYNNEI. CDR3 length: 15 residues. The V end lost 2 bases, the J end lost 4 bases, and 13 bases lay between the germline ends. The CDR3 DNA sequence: TGTGCCAGCAGTGAACAGGCTCCTACAGCAGATACGCAGTATTTT. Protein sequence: CASSEQAPTADTQYF.

In DNA, the CDR3 is TGTGCCAGCAGCGAGATGGACAGGGGCTACGAGCAGTACTTC. Protein product: CASSEMDRGYEQYF. The rearrangement uses TRBV7-8 and TRBJ2-7; 9 positions match TRBD1. J lost 3 bases, V lost 5 bases, and 5 bases had no gene match. CDR1 is SGHVS and CDR2 is FQNEAQ in the germline V gene. CDR3 length: 14 residues.

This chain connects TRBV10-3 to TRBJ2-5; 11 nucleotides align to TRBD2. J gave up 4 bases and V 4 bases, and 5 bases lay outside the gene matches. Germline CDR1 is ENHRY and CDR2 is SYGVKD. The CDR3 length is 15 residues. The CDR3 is CAISVASGGLETQYF. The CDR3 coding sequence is TGTGCCATCAGTGTGGCTAGCGGGGGGCTAGAGACCCAGTACTTC.

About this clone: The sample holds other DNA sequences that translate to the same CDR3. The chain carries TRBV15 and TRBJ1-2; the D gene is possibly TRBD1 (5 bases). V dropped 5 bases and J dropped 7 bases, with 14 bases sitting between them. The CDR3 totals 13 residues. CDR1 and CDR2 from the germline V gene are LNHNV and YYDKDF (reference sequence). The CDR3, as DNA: TGTGCCACCAGCCCCGGGCAGGGTGGTGGCTACACCTTC. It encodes CATSPGQGGGYTF.

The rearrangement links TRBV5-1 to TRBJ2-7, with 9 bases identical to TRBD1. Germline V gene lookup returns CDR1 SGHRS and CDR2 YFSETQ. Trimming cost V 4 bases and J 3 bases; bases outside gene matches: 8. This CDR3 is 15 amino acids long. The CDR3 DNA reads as TGCGCCAGCAGCCCGGGGACAGGGAGCTTCTACGAGCAGTACTTC. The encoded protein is CASSPGTGSFYEQYF.

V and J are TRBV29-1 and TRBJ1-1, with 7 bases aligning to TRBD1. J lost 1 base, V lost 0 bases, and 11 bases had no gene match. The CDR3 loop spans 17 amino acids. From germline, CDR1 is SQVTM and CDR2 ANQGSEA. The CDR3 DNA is TGCAGCGTTGAAGAGTTGGGTACAGGGGTGGGGAACACTGAAGCTTTCTTT. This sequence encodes CSVEELGTGVGNTEAFF.

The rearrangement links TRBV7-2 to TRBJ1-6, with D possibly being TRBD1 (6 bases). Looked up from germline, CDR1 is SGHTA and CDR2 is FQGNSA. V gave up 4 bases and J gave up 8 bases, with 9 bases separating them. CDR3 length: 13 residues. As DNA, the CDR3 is TGTGCCAGCAGCTCCCGGACAGATTCACCCCTCCACTTT. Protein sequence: CASSSRTDSPLHF.

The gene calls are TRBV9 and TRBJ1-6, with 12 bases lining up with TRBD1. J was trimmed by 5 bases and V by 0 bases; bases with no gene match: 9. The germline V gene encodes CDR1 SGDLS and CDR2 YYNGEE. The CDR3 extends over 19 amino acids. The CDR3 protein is CASSVGDRGREGNNSPLHF. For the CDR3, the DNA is TGTGCCAGCAGCGTAGGGGACAGGGGGCGCGAAGGGAATAATTCACCCCTCCACTTT.

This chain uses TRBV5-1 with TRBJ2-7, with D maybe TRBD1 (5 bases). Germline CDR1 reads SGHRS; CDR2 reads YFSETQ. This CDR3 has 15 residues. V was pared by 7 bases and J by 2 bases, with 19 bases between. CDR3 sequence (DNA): TGCGCCAGCCAGGACAAGGCGGCGCCTACCTACGAGCAGTACTTC. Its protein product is CASQDKAAPTYEQYF. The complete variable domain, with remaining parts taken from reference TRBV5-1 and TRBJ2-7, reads KAGVTQTPRYLIKTRGQQVTLSCSPISGHRSVSWYQQTPGQGLQFLFEYFSETQRNKGNFPGRFSGRQFSNSRSEMNVSTLELGDSALYLCASQDKAAPTYEQYFGPGTRLTVT.

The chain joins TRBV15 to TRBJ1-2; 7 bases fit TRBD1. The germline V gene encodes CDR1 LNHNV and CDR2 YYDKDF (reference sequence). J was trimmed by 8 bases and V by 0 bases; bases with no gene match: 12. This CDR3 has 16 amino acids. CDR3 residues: CATSRDGGTAVLGYTF. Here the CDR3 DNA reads TGTGCCACCAGCAGAGATGGGGGGACAGCCGTATTAGGCTACACCTTC. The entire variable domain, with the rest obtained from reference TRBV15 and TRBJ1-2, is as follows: DAMVIQNPRYQVTQFGKPVTLSCSQTLNHNVMYWYQQKSSQAPKLLFHYYDKDFNNEADTPDNFQSRRPNTSFCFLDIRSPGLGDTAMYLCATSRDGGTAVLGYTFGSGTRLTVV.

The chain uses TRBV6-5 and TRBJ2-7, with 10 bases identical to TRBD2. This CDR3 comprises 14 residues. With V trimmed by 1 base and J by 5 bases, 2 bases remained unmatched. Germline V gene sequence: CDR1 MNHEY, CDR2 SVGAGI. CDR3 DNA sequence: TGTGCCAGCAGTTACTTAGCGGGAGGCCACGAGCAGTACTTC. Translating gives CASSYLAGGHEQYF.

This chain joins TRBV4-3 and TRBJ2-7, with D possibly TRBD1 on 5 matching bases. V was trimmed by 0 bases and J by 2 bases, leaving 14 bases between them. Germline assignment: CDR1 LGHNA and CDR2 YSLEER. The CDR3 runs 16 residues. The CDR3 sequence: CASSQDYRFYPYEQYF. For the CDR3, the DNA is TGCGCCAGCAGCCAAGATTACAGGTTTTACCCCTACGAGCAGTACTTC.

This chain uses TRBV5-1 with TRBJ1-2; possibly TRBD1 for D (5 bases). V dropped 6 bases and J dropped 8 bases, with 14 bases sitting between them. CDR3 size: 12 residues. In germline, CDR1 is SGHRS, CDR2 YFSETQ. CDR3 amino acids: CASTETEGGYTF. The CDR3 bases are TGCGCCAGCACGGAAACGGAGGGGGGCTACACCTTC.

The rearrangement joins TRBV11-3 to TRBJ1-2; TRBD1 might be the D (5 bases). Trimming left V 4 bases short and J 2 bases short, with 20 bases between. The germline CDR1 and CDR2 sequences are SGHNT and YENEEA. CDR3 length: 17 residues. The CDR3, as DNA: TGTGCCAGCAGCTCCCAATGGGGGGTAATGGGGAACTATGGCTACACCTTC. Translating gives CASSSQWGVMGNYGYTF.

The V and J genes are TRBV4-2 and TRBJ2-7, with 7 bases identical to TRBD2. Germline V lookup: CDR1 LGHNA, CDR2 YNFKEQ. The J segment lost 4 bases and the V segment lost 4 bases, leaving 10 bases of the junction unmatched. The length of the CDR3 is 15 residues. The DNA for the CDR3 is TGTGCCAGCAGCCCCGGGGAGGGTTCGGGTTACGAGCAGTACTTC. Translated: CASSPGEGSGYEQYF.

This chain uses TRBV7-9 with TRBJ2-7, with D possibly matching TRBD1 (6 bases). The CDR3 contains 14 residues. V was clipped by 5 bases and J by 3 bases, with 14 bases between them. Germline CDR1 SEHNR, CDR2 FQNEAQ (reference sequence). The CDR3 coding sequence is TGTGCCAGCAGCCCGGGGACACCCGGCTACGAGCAGTACTTC. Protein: CASSPGTPGYEQYF.

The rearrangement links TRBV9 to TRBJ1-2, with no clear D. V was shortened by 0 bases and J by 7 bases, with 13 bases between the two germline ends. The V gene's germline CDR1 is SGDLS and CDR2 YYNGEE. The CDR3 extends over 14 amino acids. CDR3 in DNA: TGTGCCAGCAGCGTAGCTAATGAGGGTGTTGGCTACACCTTC. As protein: CASSVANEGVGYTF. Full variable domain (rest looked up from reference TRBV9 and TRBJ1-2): DSGVTQTPKHLITATGQRVTLRCSPRSGDLSVYWYQQSLDQGLQFLIQYYNGEERAKGNILERFSAQQFPDLHSELNLSSLELGDSALYFCASSVANEGVGYTFGSGTRLTVV.

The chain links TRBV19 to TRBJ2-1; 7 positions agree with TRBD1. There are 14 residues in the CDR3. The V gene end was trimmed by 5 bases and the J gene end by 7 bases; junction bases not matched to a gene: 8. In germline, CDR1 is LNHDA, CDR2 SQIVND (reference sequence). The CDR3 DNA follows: TGTGCCAGTAGTCCACAGGGGCGAGGTAATGAGCAGTTCTTC. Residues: CASSPQGRGNEQFF.

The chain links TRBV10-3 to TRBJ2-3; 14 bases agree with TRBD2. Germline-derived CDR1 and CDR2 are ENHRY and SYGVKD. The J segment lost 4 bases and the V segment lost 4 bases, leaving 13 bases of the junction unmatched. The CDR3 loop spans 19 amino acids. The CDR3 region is CAISGQATGTSGGPDTQYF. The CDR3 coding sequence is TGTGCCATCAGTGGTCAGGCTACCGGGACTAGCGGGGGTCCAGATACGCAGTATTTT.

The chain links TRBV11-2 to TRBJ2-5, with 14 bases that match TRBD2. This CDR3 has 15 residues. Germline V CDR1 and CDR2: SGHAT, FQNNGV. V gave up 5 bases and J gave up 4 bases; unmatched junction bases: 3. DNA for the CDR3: TGTGCCAGCAGCCCAGGGACTAGCGGGAGAGAGACCCAGTACTTC. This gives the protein CASSPGTSGRETQYF.

CDR3 in amino acids: CASSQYLQGLSPEAFF. CDR3 coding DNA: TGCGCCAGCAGCCAATATCTTCAGGGACTATCACCTGAAGCTTTCTTT. The chain uses TRBV4-1 and TRBJ1-1; D perhaps matches TRBD1 (5 bases). The CDR3 totals 16 residues. Trimming pared 2 bases from V and 6 bases from J, leaving 19 bases between. In germline, CDR1 is MGHRA, CDR2 YSYEKL.

Here the CDR3 reads CASSYVGASGYGYTF. CDR3 nucleotide sequence: TGTGCCAGCAGTTACGTCGGCGCTAGTGGCTATGGCTACACCTTC. J is TRBJ1-2 and V is TRBV6-5; D not certain. The germline gives CDR1 MNHEY, CDR2 SVGAGI. The CDR3 is 15 residues long. V dropped 2 bases and J dropped 4 bases, with 14 bases sitting between them.

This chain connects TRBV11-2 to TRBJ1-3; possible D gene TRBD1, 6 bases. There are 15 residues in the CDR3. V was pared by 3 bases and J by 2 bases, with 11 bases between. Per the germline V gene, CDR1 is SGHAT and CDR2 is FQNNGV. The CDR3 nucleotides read TGTGCCAGCAGCTTGGCAGGGGTGGCTGGAAACACCATATATTTT. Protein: CASSLAGVAGNTIYF.

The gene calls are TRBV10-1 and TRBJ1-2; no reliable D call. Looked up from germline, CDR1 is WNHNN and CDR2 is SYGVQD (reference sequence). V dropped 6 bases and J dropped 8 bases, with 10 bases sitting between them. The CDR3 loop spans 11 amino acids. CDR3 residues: CASRFPQGYTF. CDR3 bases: TGCGCCAGCAGATTTCCGCAGGGCTACACCTTC.

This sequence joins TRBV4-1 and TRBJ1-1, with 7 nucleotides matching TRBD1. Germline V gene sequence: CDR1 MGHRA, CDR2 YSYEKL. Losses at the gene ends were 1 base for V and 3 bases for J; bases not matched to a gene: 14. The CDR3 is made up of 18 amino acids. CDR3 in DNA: TGCGCCAGCAGCCAAGGGAGACAGGGTGTTGTCATCCACACTGAAGCTTTCTTT. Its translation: CASSQGRQGVVIHTEAFF.

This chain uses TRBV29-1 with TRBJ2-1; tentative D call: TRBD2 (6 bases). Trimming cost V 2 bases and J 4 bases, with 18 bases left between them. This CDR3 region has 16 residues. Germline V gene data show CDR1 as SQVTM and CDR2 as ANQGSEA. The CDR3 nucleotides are TGCAGCGTTGAATCCACGGACCGGGGGTTGTACAATGAGCAGTTCTTC. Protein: CSVESTDRGLYNEQFF.

The CDR3 loop reads CASSLRNEQFF. The CDR3 DNA reads as TGTGCCAGCAGCTTGCGAAATGAGCAGTTCTTC. The chain has TRBV7-9 and TRBJ2-1; the D is unclear. Germline-derived CDR1 and CDR2 are SEHNR and FQNEAQ (reference sequence). This CDR3 has 11 residues. V was cut by 3 bases and J by 7 bases, with 4 bases left in between.

The CDR3 here is CASSAREGRNTEAFF. CDR3 DNA: TGCGCCAGCAGCGCGCGAGAGGGCCGGAACACTGAAGCTTTCTTT. The gene calls are TRBV5-1 and TRBJ1-1; the D is unclear. V dropped 4 bases and J dropped 1 base, with 14 bases sitting between them. The germline V gene encodes CDR1 SGHRS and CDR2 YFSETQ. This CDR3 is built from 15 residues.

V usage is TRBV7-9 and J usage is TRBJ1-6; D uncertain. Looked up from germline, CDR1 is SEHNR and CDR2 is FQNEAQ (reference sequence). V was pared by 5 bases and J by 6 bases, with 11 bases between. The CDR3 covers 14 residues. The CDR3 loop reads CASSPDPPNSPLHF. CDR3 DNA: TGTGCCAGCAGCCCAGATCCGCCTAATTCACCCCTCCACTTT.

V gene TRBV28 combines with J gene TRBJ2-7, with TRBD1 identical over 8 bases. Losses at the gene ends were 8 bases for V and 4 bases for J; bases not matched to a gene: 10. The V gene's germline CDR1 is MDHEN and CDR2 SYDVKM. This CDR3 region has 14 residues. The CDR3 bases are TGTGCCAGCGTTCGAGGGACAGGCGTTTACGAGCAGTACTTC. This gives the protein CASVRGTGVYEQYF.